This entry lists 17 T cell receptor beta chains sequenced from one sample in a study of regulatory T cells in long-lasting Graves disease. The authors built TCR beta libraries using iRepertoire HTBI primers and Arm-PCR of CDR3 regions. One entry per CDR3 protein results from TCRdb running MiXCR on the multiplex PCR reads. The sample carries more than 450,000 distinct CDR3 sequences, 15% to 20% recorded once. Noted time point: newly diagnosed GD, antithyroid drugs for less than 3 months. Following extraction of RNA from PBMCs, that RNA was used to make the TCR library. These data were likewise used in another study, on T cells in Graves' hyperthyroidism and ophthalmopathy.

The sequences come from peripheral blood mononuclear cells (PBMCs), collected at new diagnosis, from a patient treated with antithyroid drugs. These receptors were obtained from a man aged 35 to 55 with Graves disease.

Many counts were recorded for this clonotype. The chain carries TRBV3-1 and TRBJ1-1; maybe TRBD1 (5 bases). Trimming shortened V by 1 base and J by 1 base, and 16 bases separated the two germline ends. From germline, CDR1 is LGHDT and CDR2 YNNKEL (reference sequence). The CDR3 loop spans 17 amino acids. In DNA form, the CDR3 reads TGTGCCAGCAGCCAAGCCAGGGATTTACTTCGGAACACTGAAGCTTTCTTT. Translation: CASSQARDLLRNTEAFF.

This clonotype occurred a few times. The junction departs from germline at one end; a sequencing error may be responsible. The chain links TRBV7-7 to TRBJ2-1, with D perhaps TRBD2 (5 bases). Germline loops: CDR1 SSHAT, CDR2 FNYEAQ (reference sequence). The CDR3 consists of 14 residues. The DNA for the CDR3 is TGTGCTAGCAGCTTAGCGCTCCAGTACGGTGAGCAGCTCTTC. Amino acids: CASSLALQYGEQLF.

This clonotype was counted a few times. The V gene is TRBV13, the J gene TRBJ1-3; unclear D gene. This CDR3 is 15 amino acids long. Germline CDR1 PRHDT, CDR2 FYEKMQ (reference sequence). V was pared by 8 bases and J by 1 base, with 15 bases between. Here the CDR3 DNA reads TGTGCCAGCTCTAGGGAAAGGGCGTCTGGAAACACCATATATTTT. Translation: CASSRERASGNTIYF.

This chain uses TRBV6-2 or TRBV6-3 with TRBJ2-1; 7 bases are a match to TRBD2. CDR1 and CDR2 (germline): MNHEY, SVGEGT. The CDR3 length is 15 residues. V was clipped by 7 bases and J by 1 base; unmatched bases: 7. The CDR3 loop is CASIRLAGSYNEQFF. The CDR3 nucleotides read TGTGCCAGCATCAGACTAGCAGGGTCCTACAATGAGCAGTTCTTC.

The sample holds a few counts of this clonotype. The CDR3 nucleotides read TGTGCCATCAGTGAGCCGGCGTCTGGGATCTACGAGCAGTACTTC. It codes for CAISEPASGIYEQYF. The V call is TRBV10-3, the J call TRBJ2-7, with D unclear. This CDR3 has 15 amino acids. Deletions cut 2 bases from V and 3 bases from J, with 14 bases between. Germline CDR1 and CDR2: ENHRY and SYGVKD.

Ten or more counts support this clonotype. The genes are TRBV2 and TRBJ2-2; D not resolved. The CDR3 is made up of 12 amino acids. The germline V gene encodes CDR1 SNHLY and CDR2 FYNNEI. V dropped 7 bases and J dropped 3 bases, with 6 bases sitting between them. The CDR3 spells CASKMYTGELFF. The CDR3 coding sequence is TGTGCCAGCAAAATGTACACCGGGGAGCTGTTTTTT.

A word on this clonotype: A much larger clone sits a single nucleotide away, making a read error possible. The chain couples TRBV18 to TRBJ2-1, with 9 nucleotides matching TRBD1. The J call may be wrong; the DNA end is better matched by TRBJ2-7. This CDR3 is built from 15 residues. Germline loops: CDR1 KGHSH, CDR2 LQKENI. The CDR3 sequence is CASSPRTGVYNEQYF. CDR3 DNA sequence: TGTGCCAGCTCACCCCGGACAGGGGTCTACAATGAGCAGTACTTC.

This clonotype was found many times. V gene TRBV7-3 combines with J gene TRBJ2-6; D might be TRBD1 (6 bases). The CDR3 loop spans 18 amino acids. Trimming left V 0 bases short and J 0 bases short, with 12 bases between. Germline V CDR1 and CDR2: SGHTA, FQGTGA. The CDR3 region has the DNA TGTGCCAGCAGCTTAACGGGGGCCGTGCACTCTGGGGCCAACGTCCTGACTTTC. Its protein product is CASSLTGAVHSGANVLTF.

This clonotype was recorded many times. CDR3 region: CSARRAPTDTQYF. CDR3 in DNA: TGCAGTGCTAGACGGGCCCCCACAGATACGCAGTATTTT. The gene calls are TRBV20-1 and TRBJ2-3, with no clear D. The ends were cut back, 2 bases at V and 2 bases at J, with 8 bases in the middle. The CDR3 totals 13 residues. Germline V gene lookup returns CDR1 DFQATT and CDR2 SNEGSKA (reference sequence).

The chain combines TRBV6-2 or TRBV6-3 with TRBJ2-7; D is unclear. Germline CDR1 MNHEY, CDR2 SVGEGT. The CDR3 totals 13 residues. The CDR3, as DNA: TGTGCTACAACTACCTTAATAGTTTCCGAGCAGTACTTC. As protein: CATTTLIVSEQYF.

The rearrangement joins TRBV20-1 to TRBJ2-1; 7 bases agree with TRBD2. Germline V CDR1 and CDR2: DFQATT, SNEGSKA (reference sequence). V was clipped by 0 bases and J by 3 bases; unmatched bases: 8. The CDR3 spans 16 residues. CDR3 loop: CSARDWPGTNYNEQFF. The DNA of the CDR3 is TGCAGTGCTAGAGATTGGCCCGGGACTAACTACAATGAGCAGTTCTTC.

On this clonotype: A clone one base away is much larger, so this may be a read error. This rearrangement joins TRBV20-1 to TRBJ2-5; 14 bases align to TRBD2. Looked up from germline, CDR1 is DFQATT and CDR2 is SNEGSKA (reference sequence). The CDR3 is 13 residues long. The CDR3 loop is CSAGLAGAGTRYF. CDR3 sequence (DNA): TGCAGTGCGGGACTAGCGGGAGCCGGGACCCGGTACTTC.

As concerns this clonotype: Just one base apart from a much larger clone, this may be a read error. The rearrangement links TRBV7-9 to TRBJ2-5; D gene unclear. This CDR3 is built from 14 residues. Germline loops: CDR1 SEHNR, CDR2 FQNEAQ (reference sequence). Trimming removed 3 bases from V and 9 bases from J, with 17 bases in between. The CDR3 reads CASSFPRYQGSQYF. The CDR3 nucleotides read TGTGCCAGCAGCTTTCCGCGGTACCAAGGGTCCCAGTACTTC.

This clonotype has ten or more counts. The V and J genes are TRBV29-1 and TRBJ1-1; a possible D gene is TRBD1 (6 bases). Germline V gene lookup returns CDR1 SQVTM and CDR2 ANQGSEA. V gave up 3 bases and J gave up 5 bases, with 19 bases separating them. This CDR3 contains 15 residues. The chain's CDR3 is CSVDSLQGIATEAFF. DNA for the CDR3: TGCAGCGTTGATTCCTTACAGGGTATCGCTACTGAAGCTTTCTTT.

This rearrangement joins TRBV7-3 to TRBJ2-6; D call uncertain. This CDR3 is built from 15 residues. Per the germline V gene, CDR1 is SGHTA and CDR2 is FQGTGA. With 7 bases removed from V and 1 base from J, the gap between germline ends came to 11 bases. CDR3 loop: CASTEDPSGANVLTF. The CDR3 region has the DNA TGTGCCAGCACCGAGGACCCATCTGGGGCCAACGTCCTGACTTTC. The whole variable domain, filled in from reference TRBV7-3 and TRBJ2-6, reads GAGVSQTPSNKVTEKGKYVELRCDPISGHTALYWYRQSLGQGPEFLIYFQGTGAADDSGLPNDRFFAVRPEGSVSTLKIQRTERGDSAVYLCASTEDPSGANVLTFGAGSRLTVL.

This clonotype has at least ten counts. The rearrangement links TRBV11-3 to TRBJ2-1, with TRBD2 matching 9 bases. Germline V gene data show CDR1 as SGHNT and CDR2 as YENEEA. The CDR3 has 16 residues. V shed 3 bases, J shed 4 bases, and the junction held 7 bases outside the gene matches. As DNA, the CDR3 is TGTGCCAGCAGCTTGGTAGCGGGGGCATCTTACAATGAGCAGTTCTTC. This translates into CASSLVAGASYNEQFF.

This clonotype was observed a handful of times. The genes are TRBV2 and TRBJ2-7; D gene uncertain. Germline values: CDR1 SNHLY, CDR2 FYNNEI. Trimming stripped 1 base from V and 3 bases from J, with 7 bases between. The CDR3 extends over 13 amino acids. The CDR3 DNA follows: TGTGCCAGCAGTGAAGGGTACGGCTACGAGCAGTACTTC. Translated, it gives CASSEGYGYEQYF.